Listed below are T cell receptor beta chains from one sample, sequenced in a study of T-cell memory formation after mild COVID-19. TCRdb reanalysed the 5' RACE reads using MiXCR and keeps one entry per CDR3 protein. The sample shows roughly 310,000 distinct CDR3 sequences, roughly 15% of them seen only once. Sequences were obtained from PBMCs or a T cell subset sorted from them (not recorded which). The receptors stem from a young man who had mild COVID-19 (a few samples of this study predate the infection). Cell type and time point are not known. CDR3s include the opening cysteine and the closing phenylalanine or tryptophan. The order of the fields is CDR3 DNA, CDR3 protein, D gene, V gene, clone size, J gene. The D gene is left open where the match is weak. Size is stated for part of the rows, as once, few or many counts, or as a class when the clone is expanded.

DNA: TGCGCCACCAGTGATTCCGGGGGGAAAGAGACCCAGTACTTC; CDR3: CATSDSGGKETQYF; D: TRBD2; V: TRBV24-1; size: NA; J: TRBJ2-5
DNA: TGTGCCAGCAGTTACCACGGCTCCTACGAGCAGTACTTC; CDR3: CASSYHGSYEQYF; D: NA; V: TRBV6-2/TRBV6-3; size: few; J: TRBJ2-7
DNA: TGTGCCAGCACCCAGGAAGGAAGCACAGATACGCAGTATTTT; CDR3: CASTQEGSTDTQYF; D: NA; V: TRBV7-9; size: few; J: TRBJ2-3
DNA: TGTGCCAGCGGATTTGGACTAGCGGGGGGCGATAGGACCTACAATGAGCAGTTCTTC; CDR3: CASGFGLAGGDRTYNEQFF; D: TRBD2; V: TRBV6-2/TRBV6-3; size: NA; J: TRBJ2-1
DNA: TGTGCCTGGTCGGCGGATAGGTCCAAATTCGGTGAGACCCAGTACTTC; CDR3: CAWSADRSKFGETQYF; D: NA; V: TRBV30; size: few; J: TRBJ2-5
DNA: TGTGCCAGCAGTTACCTGAACACTGAAGCTTTCTTT; CDR3: CASSYLNTEAFF; D: NA; V: TRBV6-2/TRBV6-3; size: NA; J: TRBJ1-1
DNA: TGCGCCAGCAGCTTGGCTTTTGGCAGAAACACCGGGGAGCTGTTTTTT; CDR3: CASSLAFGRNTGELFF; D: NA; V: TRBV5-1; size: many; J: TRBJ2-2
DNA: TGTGCCAGCAGCCCGGACAGGATTCCCCAGCCCCAGCATTTT; CDR3: CASSPDRIPQPQHF; D: TRBD1; V: TRBV7-2; size: NA; J: TRBJ1-5
DNA: TGTGCCAGCAGTCCCTTCCGGGGGTTAAACTCTGGAAACACCATATATTTT; CDR3: CASSPFRGLNSGNTIYF; D: NA; V: TRBV9; size: few; J: TRBJ1-3
DNA: TGCGCCAGCAGCTCCACCGGGACGCCGAACACCGGGGAGCTGTTTTTT; CDR3: CASSSTGTPNTGELFF; D: NA; V: TRBV5-1; size: NA; J: TRBJ2-2
DNA: TGCGCCAGCAGCCGGCTCCCGACGGCGCACGAGCAGTACTTC; CDR3: CASSRLPTAHEQYF; D: NA; V: TRBV4-1; size: few; J: TRBJ2-7
DNA: TGTGCCAGCAGCCCCACCTACTATGGCTACACCTTC; CDR3: CASSPTYYGYTF; D: NA; V: TRBV7-2; size: few; J: TRBJ1-2
DNA: TGTGCCAGCAGCTTGGGACTAGCGGGGGCTAGTTGGGGAGAGCAGTACTTC; CDR3: CASSLGLAGASWGEQYF; D: TRBD2; V: TRBV7-6; size: few; J: TRBJ2-7
DNA: TGTGCCAGCAGGGTAACGGGGGGGAACACTGAAGCTTTCTTT; CDR3: CASRVTGGNTEAFF; D: NA; V: TRBV6-1; size: NA; J: TRBJ1-1
DNA: TGTGCCAGCAGCATATCAACAGGGGTTTCCTATGGCTACACCTTC; CDR3: CASSISTGVSYGYTF; D: TRBD1; V: TRBV7-9; size: few; J: TRBJ1-2
DNA: TGCGCCAGCAGCTCCCAGCCCGGGAACACTGAAGCTTTCTTT; CDR3: CASSSQPGNTEAFF; D: NA; V: TRBV5-1; size: NA; J: TRBJ1-1
DNA: TGTGCCAGCAGCCCAAGGGACCGCAGCTCTGGAAACACCATATATTTT; CDR3: CASSPRDRSSGNTIYF; D: NA; V: TRBV9; size: NA; J: TRBJ1-3
DNA: TGCGCCAGCAGCCAAGTGGCTAGCGGGTCCTTCACAGATACGCAGTATTTT; CDR3: CASSQVASGSFTDTQYF; D: TRBD2; V: TRBV4-3; size: few; J: TRBJ2-3
DNA: TGTGCCAGTAGTCACCAGGGGGTCTCCTACGAGCAGTACTTC; CDR3: CASSHQGVSYEQYF; D: TRBD1; V: TRBV19; size: NA; J: TRBJ2-7
DNA: TGCAGTGCGGGACAGGGACCCCATCAGCCCCAGCATTTT; CDR3: CSAGQGPHQPQHF; D: TRBD1; V: TRBV20-1; size: few; J: TRBJ1-5
DNA: TGCGCCAGCAGCCAAGATGTATTAGGACATACGCAGTATTTT; CDR3: CASSQDVLGHTQYF; D: NA; V: TRBV4-3; size: few; J: TRBJ2-3
DNA: TGTGCCAGTAAAACCGGGACAGCTGGAAACACCATATATTTT; CDR3: CASKTGTAGNTIYF; D: TRBD1; V: TRBV27; size: few; J: TRBJ1-3
DNA: TGTGCCAGCAGCTTGGCAGTGAGCTCCTACAATGAGCAGTTCTTC; CDR3: CASSLAVSSYNEQFF; D: NA; V: TRBV5-5; size: many; J: TRBJ2-1
DNA: TGTGCCAGCAGCTTAGAGCGACACTTAACTGGGGTCCAGTACTTC; CDR3: CASSLERHLTGVQYF; D: NA; V: TRBV7-2; size: few; J: TRBJ2-5
DNA: TGTGCCAGCAGTCGGGGCTCTCACAATCAGCCCCAGCATTTT; CDR3: CASSRGSHNQPQHF; D: NA; V: TRBV6-2/TRBV6-3; size: NA; J: TRBJ1-5
DNA: TGCGCCAGCAGCCAAGCCCCAGGACAGGGGTCAACTAATGAAAAACTGTTTTTT; CDR3: CASSQAPGQGSTNEKLFF; D: TRBD1; V: TRBV4-3; size: NA; J: TRBJ1-4
DNA: TGTGCCACCGAAATAGGGGCAGTAGGCCCAGATACGCAGTATTTT; CDR3: CATEIGAVGPDTQYF; D: NA; V: TRBV10-3; size: NA; J: TRBJ2-3
DNA: TGTGCCAGCAGCTCGCCAGAGAACACTGAAGCTTTCTTT; CDR3: CASSSPENTEAFF; D: NA; V: TRBV7-9; size: NA; J: TRBJ1-1
DNA: TGTGCCAGCAGCTTACTCCTTACCTACAATGAGCAGTTCTTC; CDR3: CASSLLLTYNEQFF; D: NA; V: TRBV7-2; size: few; J: TRBJ2-1